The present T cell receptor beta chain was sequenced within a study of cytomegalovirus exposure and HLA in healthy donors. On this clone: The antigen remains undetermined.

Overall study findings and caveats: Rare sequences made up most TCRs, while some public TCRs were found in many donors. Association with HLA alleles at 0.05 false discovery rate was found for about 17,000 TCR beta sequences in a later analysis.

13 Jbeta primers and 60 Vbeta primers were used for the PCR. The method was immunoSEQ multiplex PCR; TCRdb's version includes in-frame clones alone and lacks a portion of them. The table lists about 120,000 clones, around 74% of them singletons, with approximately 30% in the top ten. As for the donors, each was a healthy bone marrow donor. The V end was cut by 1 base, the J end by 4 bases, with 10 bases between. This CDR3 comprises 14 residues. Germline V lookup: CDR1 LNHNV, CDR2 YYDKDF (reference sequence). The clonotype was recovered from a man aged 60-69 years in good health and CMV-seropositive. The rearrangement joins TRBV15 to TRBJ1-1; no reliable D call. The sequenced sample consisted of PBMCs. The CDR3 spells CATSRGLSGTEAFF. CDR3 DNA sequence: TGTGCCACCAGCAGAGGGCTGTCGGGCACTGAAGCTTTCTTT.